This passage covers 28 T cell receptor beta chains from one sample sequenced in a study of OX40 agonist ivuxolimab in advanced cancers. The assay was immunoSEQ multiplex PCR, and TCRdb's table has in-frame clones only and misses some. The sample yields more than 65,000 clones, about 81% seen once. This specimen was CD4+ or CD8+ T cells sorted from blood, taken in a trial of the OX40 agonist ivuxolimab. The receptors were gathered from an adult with an advanced solid tumor such as melanoma, head and neck, liver or kidney cancer.

The J gene is TRBJ2-2, the V gene TRBV5-1; 7 nucleotides match TRBD1. From germline, CDR1 is SGHRS and CDR2 YFSETQ. Trimming removed 4 bases from V and 7 bases from J; junction bases left unmatched: 16. The CDR3 length is 17 residues. DNA of the CDR3: TGCGCCAGCAGCCGTGCCGGGACAGCAGATCGAAGCGGGGAGCTGTTTTTT. Protein product: CASSRAGTADRSGELFF.

The chain couples TRBV15 to TRBJ2-5, with TRBD2 matching over 8 bases. Per germline, CDR1 LNHNV and CDR2 YYDKDF (reference sequence). V lost 2 bases, J lost 0 bases, and 5 bases stayed unmatched. This CDR3 has 16 amino acids. CDR3 in amino acids: CATSRPGGRDQETQYF. The CDR3, as DNA: TGTGCCACCAGCAGACCGGGGGGGAGAGACCAAGAGACCCAGTACTTC.

The rearrangement joins TRBV30 to TRBJ2-3, with 8 positions matching TRBD2. The germline CDR1 and CDR2 sequences are GTSNPN and SVGIG (reference sequence). V lost 2 bases and J lost 4; bases outside the gene matches: 2. The CDR3 spans 13 residues. The CDR3 is CAWSPGGADTQYF. CDR3 nucleotides: TGTGCCTGGAGTCCCGGGGGGGCAGATACGCAGTATTTT.

V is TRBV6-5 and J is TRBJ1-6; D remains unclear. From germline, CDR1 is MNHEY and CDR2 SVGAGI. V was pared by 4 bases and J by 3 bases, with 13 bases between. The CDR3 loop spans 16 amino acids. For the CDR3, the DNA is TGTGCCAGCAGTTCTTACGGGTTAGGCTATAATTCACCCCTCCACTTT. Its protein product is CASSSYGLGYNSPLHF.

The chain is built from TRBV7-3 and TRBJ2-5; the D is unclear. This CDR3 is 13 amino acids long. V shed 5 bases and J shed 7 bases, with 14 bases lying between them. Germline V CDR1 and CDR2: SGHTA, FQGTGA. DNA of the CDR3: TGTGCCAGCAGCCTGGACCCTATGGGGACCCAGTACTTC. Residues: CASSLDPMGTQYF.

V and J are TRBV6-5 and TRBJ1-1; the D is unclear. Looked up from germline, CDR1 is MNHEY and CDR2 is SVGAGI. V was cut by 2 bases and J by 1 base, with 5 bases left in between. This CDR3 is 13 amino acids long. In DNA form, the CDR3 reads TGTGCCAGCAGTTACCGATGGAACACTGAAGCTTTCTTT. Amino acids: CASSYRWNTEAFF.

A few counts support this clone. The V gene is TRBV2, the J gene TRBJ1-1; D gene uncertain. Germline V CDR1 and CDR2: SNHLY, FYNNEI. The CDR3 covers 13 residues. V lost 7 bases and J lost 1, with 10 bases in between. The CDR3 DNA is TGTGCCAGCATCGAACAGAGGAACACTGAAGCTTTCTTT. Its protein product is CASIEQRNTEAFF.

The chain combines TRBV9 with TRBJ1-6; D gene ambiguous. V dropped 3 bases and J dropped 5 bases, with 6 bases sitting between them. The CDR3 spans 13 residues. Germline values: CDR1 SGDLS, CDR2 YYNGEE. CDR3 loop: CASSEQNNSPLHF. In DNA form, the CDR3 reads TGTGCCAGCAGCGAGCAGAATAATTCACCCCTCCACTTT.

The chain has TRBV30 and TRBJ2-1; perhaps TRBD2 as D (6 bases). CDR3 length equals 15 residues. With 5 bases removed from V and 0 bases from J, the gap between germline ends came to 14 bases. Per germline, CDR1 GTSNPN and CDR2 SVGIG (reference sequence). The CDR3 spells CAWAEGVSSYNEQFF. CDR3 sequence (DNA): TGTGCCTGGGCGGAGGGTGTCAGCTCCTACAATGAGCAGTTCTTC. The full variable domain, its missing parts supplied by reference TRBV30 and TRBJ2-1, is SQTIHQWPATLVQPVGSPLSLECTVEGTSNPNLYWYRQAAGRGLQLLFYSVGIGQISSEVPQNLSASRPQDRQFILSSKKLLLSDSGFYLCAWAEGVSSYNEQFFGPGTRLTVL.

The chain couples TRBV19 to TRBJ2-2, with D tentatively TRBD1 or TRBD2 (6 bases each). From germline, CDR1 is LNHDA and CDR2 SQIVND (reference sequence). CDR3 length equals 16 residues. The V gene lost 2 bases and the J gene lost 1 base, with 11 bases spanning the gap. The CDR3: CASSITGDMNTGELFF. In nucleotides, the CDR3 is TGTGCCAGTAGTATAACGGGGGACATGAACACCGGGGAGCTGTTTTTT.

The chain recombines TRBV7-9 with TRBJ2-7, with a weak D call TRBD2 (6 bases). From germline, CDR1 is SEHNR and CDR2 FQNEAQ (reference sequence). This CDR3 contains 14 residues. V was shortened by 9 bases and J by 3 bases, with 18 bases between the two germline ends. The CDR3 DNA follows: TGTGCCAGTTTCGCCGGGACTGCAAACTACGAGCAGTACTTC. Translated, it gives CASFAGTANYEQYF.

This chain connects TRBV4-3 to TRBJ2-3, with TRBD2 identical over 7 bases. J gave up 3 bases and V 2 bases, and 14 bases lay outside the gene matches. The germline V gene has CDR1 LGHNA and CDR2 YSLEER. The CDR3 consists of 18 residues. CDR3 sequence reads: CASSQSPWEAGLTDTQYF. CDR3 nucleotide sequence: TGCGCCAGCAGCCAATCTCCTTGGGAAGCGGGACTTACAGATACGCAGTATTTT.

In this sample, this clone turned up once. The chain carries TRBV5-1 and TRBJ2-1; 8 bases agree with TRBD1. J was trimmed by 7 bases and V by 5 bases; bases with no gene match: 8. CDR1 SGHRS and CDR2 YFSETQ come from the germline V gene. The CDR3 has 14 amino acids. CDR3 sequence: CASSSQGAGNEQFF. CDR3 DNA sequence: TGCGCCAGCAGTTCTCAGGGGGCGGGGAATGAGCAGTTCTTC. Supplemented by reference TRBV5-1 and TRBJ2-1, the full variable domain reads KAGVTQTPRYLIKTRGQQVTLSCSPISGHRSVSWYQQTPGQGLQFLFEYFSETQRNKGNFPGRFSGRQFSNSRSEMNVSTLELGDSALYLCASSSQGAGNEQFFGPGTRLTVL.

This clone occurred once. The DNA for the CDR3 is TGTGCCACCAGCAGAGATCAGGGTATGGACATTCAGTACTTC. Its protein is CATSRDQGMDIQYF. The chain links TRBV15 to TRBJ2-4; maybe TRBD1 (5 bases). Germline-derived CDR1 and CDR2 are LNHNV and YYDKDF (reference sequence). The ends were cut back, 0 bases at V and 8 bases at J, with 11 bases in the middle. The CDR3 runs 14 residues.

V usage is TRBV6-6 and J usage is TRBJ2-3; TRBD1 or TRBD2 may be the D gene (5 bases each). V lost 6 bases to trimming and J lost 2 bases, with 9 bases between them. Per germline, CDR1 MNHNY and CDR2 SVGAGI (reference sequence). The CDR3 sequence is 13 residues long. CDR3 sequence reads: CASRRDATDTQYF. As DNA, the CDR3 is TGTGCCAGCAGGAGGGACGCCACAGATACGCAGTATTTT.

This clone turned up a few times. The chain has TRBV19 and TRBJ1-3; D gene uncertain. Trimming cost V 5 bases and J 4 bases, with 6 bases left between them. Germline CDR1 LNHDA, CDR2 SQIVND (reference sequence). This CDR3 spans 12 amino acids. The CDR3 is CASSWYGNTIYF. In nucleotides, the CDR3 is TGTGCCAGTAGTTGGTACGGAAACACCATATATTTT.

This clone has just a few counts. The chain employs TRBV2 and TRBJ1-2, with a possible D match to TRBD1 (5 bases). The germline V and J ends were trimmed by 3 bases and 4 bases, with 9 bases remaining between them. The CDR3 sequence is 13 residues long. CDR1 is SNHLY and CDR2 is FYNNEI in the germline V gene. The CDR3 loop is CASSDGRGYGYTF. In nucleotides, the CDR3 is TGTGCCAGCAGTGATGGTAGGGGCTATGGCTACACCTTC.

This chain connects TRBV29-1 to TRBJ2-3; the match to TRBD2 covers 11 bases. The germline gives CDR1 SQVTM, CDR2 ANQGSEA. Trimming took 4 bases from V and 0 from J; bases not matched to a gene: 3. CDR3 length: 15 amino acids. CDR3 DNA: TGCAGCGTTGGAGGGACTAGCGGAAGCACAGATACGCAGTATTTT. Translated, it gives CSVGGTSGSTDTQYF.

This clone was found once. This rearrangement joins TRBV6-6 to TRBJ1-2; D not resolved. The ends were cut back, 6 bases at V and 2 bases at J, with 13 bases in the middle. The CDR3 sequence is 14 residues long. Germline values: CDR1 MNHNY, CDR2 SVGAGI (reference sequence). CDR3: CASRPNFGNYGYTF. The CDR3 DNA reads TGTGCCAGCAGGCCAAACTTCGGAAACTATGGCTACACCTTC.

This chain joins TRBV16 and TRBJ2-3, with no clear D. Deletions cut 3 bases from V and 0 bases from J, with 4 bases between. Germline V gene data show CDR1 as KGHSY and CDR2 as FQNENV. This CDR3 has 13 residues. In DNA form, the CDR3 reads TGTGCCAGCAGCCAGGGGAGCACAGATACGCAGTATTTT. Its protein product is CASSQGSTDTQYF.

This chain joins TRBV7-9 and TRBJ2-5; D is undetermined. Germline V gene lookup returns CDR1 SEHNR and CDR2 FQNEAQ (reference sequence). The CDR3 length is 14 residues. Trimming cost V 2 bases and J 1 base, with 8 bases left between them. The CDR3 DNA is TGTGCCAGCAGCTTAAGGTACCCCCAAGAGACCCAGTACTTC. It is translated as CASSLRYPQETQYF.

V usage is TRBV6-5 and J usage is TRBJ2-2; D may be TRBD1 or TRBD2 (6 bases each). This CDR3 is built from 15 residues. Germline values: CDR1 MNHEY, CDR2 SVGAGI. V dropped 7 bases and J dropped 2 bases, with 14 bases sitting between them. The DNA for the CDR3 is TGTGCCAGCAATCTAGGGGGGCCAAACACCGGGGAGCTGTTTTTT. It codes for CASNLGGPNTGELFF.

The chain recombines TRBV2 with TRBJ1-2; the match to TRBD1 covers 10 bases. The CDR3 is 12 amino acids. Germline CDR1 is SNHLY and CDR2 is FYNNEI. V lost 7 bases and J lost 6; bases outside the gene matches: 2. The CDR3 nucleotides are TGTGCCAGCACCGGGACAGGGGATGGCTACACCTTC. It codes for CASTGTGDGYTF.

This rearrangement joins TRBV5-1 to TRBJ1-2; D call uncertain. CDR1 is SGHRS, CDR2 YFSETQ, per germline. The CDR3 loop spans 16 amino acids. Trimming removed 4 bases at V and 1 base at J, with 17 bases between. CDR3 in DNA: TGCGCCAGCAGCCCCGGCAGTGGAGAGCTTAACTATGGCTACACCTTC. Amino acid sequence: CASSPGSGELNYGYTF.

The V call is TRBV23-1, the J call TRBJ2-5; D call uncertain. TRBV23-1 is noted as an ORF with a role that remains uncertain. V shed 7 bases and J shed 3 bases, with 15 bases lying between them. This CDR3 spans 14 amino acids. The CDR3 spells CASTSRRAKETQYF. For the CDR3, the DNA is TGCGCCAGCACCTCCCGAAGGGCGAAAGAGACCCAGTACTTC.

J is TRBJ1-5 and V is TRBV12-5, with D maybe TRBD1 (5 bases). Germline V CDR1 and CDR2: LGHNT, FRNRAP. The CDR3 extends over 14 amino acids. V was clipped by 6 bases and J by 7 bases, with 16 bases between them. The DNA of the CDR3 is TGTGCTAGTGGCCTACCTGCGGGACGCCAGCCCCAGCATTTT. Encoded protein: CASGLPAGRQPQHF.

This clone was detected only a few times. The gene calls are TRBV7-6 and TRBJ2-7; 13 bases fit TRBD2. Germline V gene lookup returns CDR1 SGHVS and CDR2 FNYEAQ. The CDR3 is 17 amino acids. V lost 5 bases, J lost 0 bases, and 7 bases stayed unmatched. The CDR3 sequence: CASSRTSGRSGSYEQYF. DNA of the CDR3: TGTGCCAGCAGCCGGACTAGCGGGAGATCCGGCTCCTACGAGCAGTACTTC.

This rearrangement joins TRBV6-5 to TRBJ1-5; D perhaps matches TRBD1 (6 bases). Germline-derived CDR1 and CDR2 are MNHEY and SVGAGI. V was shortened by 8 bases and J by 4 bases, with 12 bases between the two germline ends. The CDR3 runs 13 residues. The CDR3 nucleotides are TGTGCCAGCGAGGAACAGGGAAATCAGCCCCAGCATTTT. Protein sequence: CASEEQGNQPQHF.